The rows below give T cell receptor beta chains drawn from one sample of a study of technical replicates of blood from a few donors. This table comes from immunoSEQ multiplex PCR, and its TCRdb copy is limited to in-frame clones, with some not included. The table records approximately 51,000 clones, roughly 95% of them present only once. Sequencing was performed on PBMCs. The source of these receptors is a human donor in good health. Some clones in this sample may be carry-over from other donors' samples. The CDR3 runs from the conserved cysteine through the conserved F or W. The D gene is left open where the match is weak. Clone size is given for some rows only: seen once, a few or many times, or a class if the clone is expanded.

TRBV6-5	TRBJ2-3	.	.	CASSEGTDTQYF	TGTGCCAGCAGTGAGGGAACAGATACGCAGTATTTT
TRBV18	TRBJ2-7	few	.	CASSPRGFPGSPYEQYF	TGTGCCAGCTCACCACGAGGGTTTCCGGGAAGTCCCTACGAGCAGTACTTC
TRBV2	TRBJ1-1	.	.	CASIPDRRNTEAFF	TGTGCCAGCATCCCCGACAGGAGGAACACTGAAGCTTTCTTT
TRBV7-9	TRBJ2-1	few	.	CASSLLLDDEQFF	TGTGCCAGCAGCCTACTCCTAGACGATGAGCAGTTCTTC
TRBV4-3	TRBJ1-4	.	.	CASSQDRQSNEKLFF	TGCGCCAGCAGCCAAGATCGACAGAGTAATGAAAAACTGTTTTTT
TRBV20-1	TRBJ2-7	.	TRBD1	CSATIGTDSYF	TGCAGTGCTACGATTGGGACAGACTCGTACTTC
TRBV19	TRBJ2-1	.	TRBD1	CASSIDRGTGDYNEQFF	TGTGCCAGTAGTATAGACCGAGGGACAGGAGATTACAATGAGCAGTTCTTC
TRBV6-6	TRBJ1-1	.	.	CASFPQGRWTEAFF	TGTGCCAGCTTCCCGCAGGGGAGATGGACTGAAGCTTTCTTT
TRBV5-6	TRBJ1-1	.	.	CASRRGGLNTEAFF	TGTGCCAGCCGAAGGGGGGGGCTGAACACTGAAGCTTTCTTT
TRBV5-1	TRBJ2-1	.	.	CASSLGETGSEQFF	TGCGCCAGCAGCTTGGGGGAAACAGGGAGTGAGCAGTTCTTC
TRBV6-5	TRBJ1-3	.	TRBD1	CASSYLRGPGNTIYF	TGTGCCAGCAGTTACCTCAGGGGGCCAGGAAACACCATATATTTT
TRBV9	TRBJ2-7	.	TRBD2	CASSPLGTMSTYEQYF	TGTGCCAGCAGCCCCCTTGGGACTATGAGTACCTACGAGCAGTACTTC
TRBV13	TRBJ1-4	.	.	CASSLSVEANEKLFF	TGTGCCAGCAGCCTCTCAGTTGAGGCTAATGAAAAACTGTTTTTT
TRBV30	TRBJ1-2	.	.	CAWSGGGRGYTF	TGTGCCTGGAGTGGAGGTGGTCGTGGCTACACCTTC
TRBV6-5	TRBJ1-2	.	.	CASSYDRRSNGYTF	TGTGCCAGCAGTTACGACAGGAGATCGAATGGCTACACCTTC
TRBV7-9	TRBJ2-3	.	TRBD2	CASRTLGGGTDTQYF	TGTGCCAGCAGGACGTTAGGCGGGGGTACAGATACGCAGTATTTT
TRBV7-8	TRBJ2-7	.	.	CASSHGQNRREQYF	TGTGCCAGCAGCCACGGCCAAAACCGGCGGGAGCAGTACTTC
TRBV5-6	TRBJ1-5	.	.	CASSSLAQGFNQPQHF	TGTGCCAGCAGCTCCCTCGCTCAGGGATTCAATCAGCCCCAGCATTTT
TRBV13	TRBJ1-1	.	.	CASSLDVGATEAFF	TGTGCCAGCAGCTTAGACGTAGGGGCCACTGAAGCTTTCTTT
TRBV9	TRBJ1-2	.	TRBD1	CASSPRTGVGYTF	TGTGCCAGCAGCCCGCGGACAGGGGTTGGCTACACCTTC
TRBV10-1	TRBJ1-2	few	.	CASSERRQTNYGYTF	TGCGCCAGCAGTGAAAGGAGACAGACAAACTATGGCTACACCTTC
TRBV7-9	TRBJ2-3	.	TRBD2	CASSPWTSGSSPDTQYF	TGTGCCAGCAGCCCATGGACTAGCGGGAGCAGCCCAGATACGCAGTATTTT
TRBV9	TRBJ2-1	.	TRBD2	CASEEGGSVVNEQFF	TGTGCCAGCGAGGAGGGCGGGAGTGTGGTTAATGAGCAGTTCTTC
TRBV5-1	TRBJ2-7	few	TRBD2	CASSLGGLAGGWRPNEQYF	TGCGCCAGCAGCTTGGGGGGACTAGCGGGAGGATGGCGCCCGAACGAGCAGTACTTC
TRBV5-1	TRBJ2-1	.	TRBD2	CASSLLAGVYNEQFF	TGCGCCAGCAGCTTGCTAGCGGGAGTCTACAATGAGCAGTTCTTC
TRBV7-6	TRBJ1-2	once	.	CASSLGPDTNYGYTF	TGTGCCAGCAGCTTAGGTCCAGATACTAACTATGGCTACACCTTC
TRBV2	TRBJ2-1	.	TRBD1	CASGRQGAINEQFF	TGTGCCAGCGGTAGGCAGGGGGCGATAAATGAGCAGTTCTTC
TRBV4-2	TRBJ2-7	.	TRBD1	CASSQIDRVGQYF	TGTGCCAGCAGCCAAATAGACAGGGTGGGGCAGTACTTC
TRBV2	TRBJ1-2	.	.	CASSDVWAGVYGYTF	TGTGCCAGCAGTGATGTGTGGGCAGGGGTATATGGCTACACCTTC
TRBV5-1	TRBJ2-3	.	.	CASSSGQDLSTDTQYF	TGCGCCAGCAGCTCCGGACAAGACCTGAGCACAGATACGCAGTATTTT
TRBV11-3	TRBJ2-3	.	.	CASSRIGGSKVLPDTQYF	TGTGCCAGCAGTCGCATAGGCGGGTCGAAAGTTCTTCCAGATACGCAGTATTTT
TRBV29-1	TRBJ1-1	.	.	CSASRLNMNTEAFF	TGCAGCGCATCCAGATTAAATATGAACACTGAAGCTTTCTTT
TRBV21-1	TRBJ2-7	.	.	CASSKLLQNPRGEQYF	TGTGCCAGCAGCAAACTCCTACAGAACCCCAGGGGGGAGCAGTACTTC
TRBV11-1	TRBJ2-5	.	TRBD1	CASSLWFRGQQETQYF	TGTGCCAGCAGCTTATGGTTCAGGGGGCAACAAGAGACCCAGTACTTC
TRBV7-3	TRBJ1-6	.	.	CASSPGPNNSPLHF	TGTGCCAGCAGCCCAGGCCCAAATAATTCACCCCTCCACTTT
TRBV9	TRBJ2-1	.	TRBD2	CASSPTGTSRGEQFF	TGTGCCAGCAGCCCAACCGGGACTAGCCGCGGTGAGCAGTTCTTC
TRBV4-1	TRBJ2-1	once	.	CASVLVVGGRNEQFF	TGCGCCAGCGTCTTAGTCGTGGGGGGGCGGAATGAGCAGTTCTTC
TRBV9	TRBJ2-2	once	TRBD2	CASSDGTSYTGELFF	TGTGCCAGCAGCGACGGGACTAGTTACACCGGGGAGCTGTTTTTT
TRBV5-3	TRBJ1-6	.	TRBD1	CARSSGQGYNSPLHF	TGTGCCAGAAGCTCGGGACAGGGTTATAATTCACCCCTCCACTTT
TRBV29-1	TRBJ2-3	few	.	CSSRSTDTQYF	TGCAGCTCCAGAAGCACAGATACGCAGTATTTT
TRBV5-1	TRBJ2-7	.	TRBD1	CASSRGQGAYEQYF	TGCGCCAGCAGCCGTGGACAGGGGGCTTACGAGCAGTACTTC
TRBV10-3	TRBJ1-6	.	.	CAISPVAGNSPLHF	TGTGCCATCAGCCCCGTGGCGGGTAATTCACCCCTCCACTTT
TRBV5-1	TRBJ2-7	.	.	CASSLSGSSYEQYF	TGCGCCAGCAGCCTGTCCGGTAGCTCCTACGAGCAGTACTTC
TRBV11-2	TRBJ2-7	.	.	CASSAPGGQSYEQYF	TGTGCCAGCAGCGCTCCGGGGGGACAATCCTACGAGCAGTACTTC
TRBV9	TRBJ2-7	.	.	CASSSGLAYEQYF	TGTGCCAGCAGTAGCGGCCTAGCCTACGAGCAGTACTTC
TRBV7-2	TRBJ2-5	.	TRBD2	CASSLGRGVQETQYF	TGTGCCAGCAGCTTAGGGCGGGGGGTCCAAGAGACCCAGTACTTC
TRBV20-1	TRBJ1-4	.	.	CSAGTGEKLFF	TGCAGTGCTGGCACAGGGGAAAAACTGTTTTTT
TRBV6-4	TRBJ1-2	.	TRBD1	CASSDSGGLGGYTF	TGTGCCAGCAGTGACTCAGGGGGCCTGGGTGGCTACACCTTC